The sequence of this TCR beta chain was determined in a study of T cells in Graves' hyperthyroidism and ophthalmopathy. Study-wide context: The blood sample was taken at first diagnosis, before treatment began.

What was amplified from RNA transcripts were TCR beta CDR3 regions. First-round RT-PCR of the TCR CDR3 relied on the HTBI primer set. TCRdb independently ran MiXCR on the multiplex PCR reads; one entry per CDR3 protein. This table has some 340,000 distinct CDR3 sequences, roughly an eighth appearing once. Many counts were recorded for this clonotype. Antigen specificity is unknown. Study results and limitations: Ophthalmopathy, as predicted by the model, came a median approximately 5.9 months after the prediction.

Between the trimmed V and J ends, which lost 4 bases and 4 bases, there was a span of 5 bases. The CDR3 has 12 residues. Germline CDR1 and CDR2: MDHEN and SYDVKM. Patients affected by ophthalmopathy presented a Clinical Activity Score of at least 3, a NOSPECS grade of at least 4, and disease duration below 3 months. The chain carries TRBV28 and TRBJ2-1; D gene ambiguous. The receptor's source is a woman aged 40 to 50 with Graves' ophthalmopathy. Sequencing input: blood. The CDR3, as DNA: TGTGCCAGCAGTTCCAATTACAATGAGCAGTTCTTC. It translates to CASSSNYNEQFF.